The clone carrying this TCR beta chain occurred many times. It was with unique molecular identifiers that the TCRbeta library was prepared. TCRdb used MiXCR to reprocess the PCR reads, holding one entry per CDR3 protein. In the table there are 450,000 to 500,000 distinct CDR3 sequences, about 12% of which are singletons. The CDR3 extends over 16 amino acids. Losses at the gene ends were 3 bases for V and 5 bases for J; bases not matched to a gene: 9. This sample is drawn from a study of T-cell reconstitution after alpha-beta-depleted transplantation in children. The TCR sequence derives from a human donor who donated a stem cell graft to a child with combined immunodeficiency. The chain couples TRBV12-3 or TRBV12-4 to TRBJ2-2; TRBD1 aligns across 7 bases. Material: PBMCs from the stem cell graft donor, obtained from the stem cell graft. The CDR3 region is CASSLILQGRTGELFF. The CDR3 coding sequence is TGTGCCAGCAGTTTGATTTTACAGGGGCGGACCGGGGAGCTGTTTTTT.